The 24 T cell receptor beta chains reported below all come from one sample, sequenced in a study of blood T cell repertoires in COVID-19. Assay: immunoSEQ multiplex PCR; the TCRdb copy retains only in-frame clones and omits some. The profile shows some 170,000 clones, roughly 82% of them singletons. Specimen: peripheral blood. The receptors originated from a woman aged 70 to 79 with acute or convalescent COVID-19.

The chain couples TRBV28 to TRBJ1-5, with D tentatively TRBD1 (6 bases). V gave up 10 bases and J gave up 0 bases, with 13 bases separating them. The CDR3 spans 14 residues. Per the germline V gene, CDR1 is MDHEN and CDR2 is SYDVKM. In nucleotides, the CDR3 is TGTGCCATCCTCAGGGGCAATAGCAATCAGCCCCAGCATTTT. Translating gives CAILRGNSNQPQHF.

The V call is TRBV18, the J call TRBJ1-1, with unresolved D. V was cut by 3 bases and J by 4 bases, with 12 bases left in between. Germline V CDR1 and CDR2: KGHSH, LQKENI. This CDR3 comprises 14 residues. CDR3 sequence: CASSPGGEGTEAFF. Written as DNA, the CDR3 is TGTGCCAGCTCACCGGGCGGGGAGGGCACTGAAGCTTTCTTT.

DNA for the CDR3: TGTGCCAGCAGCCAAAAGGGGGTTTGGGGGAACACTGAAGCTTTCTTT. It translates to CASSQKGVWGNTEAFF. The chain is built from TRBV14 and TRBJ1-1; weak D call: TRBD1 (6 bases). V shed 2 bases and J shed 1 base, with 14 bases lying between them. Germline V gives CDR1 SGHDN, CDR2 FVKESK. There are 16 residues in the CDR3. Looking up the rest from reference TRBV14 and TRBJ1-1 gives the full variable domain: EAGVTQFPSHSVIEKGQTVTLRCDPISGHDNLYWYRRVMGKEIKFLLHFVKESKQDESGMPNNRFLAERTGGTYSTLKVQPAELEDSGVYFCASSQKGVWGNTEAFFGQGTRLTVV.

This rearrangement joins TRBV4-2 to TRBJ1-2; D possibly corresponds to TRBD1 (5 bases). The germline gives CDR1 LGHNA, CDR2 YNFKEQ. The CDR3 sequence is 16 residues long. With 0 bases removed from V and 1 base from J, the gap between germline ends came to 12 bases. The CDR3 DNA is TGTGCCAGCAGCCAAGAAGGAGGGAGGGGTAACTATGGCTACACCTTC. Translated: CASSQEGGRGNYGYTF.

V gene TRBV19 combines with J gene TRBJ1-6; D may be TRBD1 (6 bases). Germline lookup yields CDR1 LNHDA and CDR2 SQIVND (reference sequence). The germline V and J ends were trimmed by 6 bases and 5 bases, with 11 bases remaining between them. The CDR3 runs to 14 residues. CDR3 region: CASRIGQNNSPLHF. The CDR3 DNA sequence: TGTGCCAGTAGAATCGGACAGAATAATTCACCCCTCCACTTT.

This chain connects TRBV3-1 (or the pseudogene TRBV3-2) to TRBJ2-1, with D maybe TRBD1 (6 bases). Germline V gene data show CDR1 as LGHDT and CDR2 as YNNKEL (reference sequence). Trimming left V 0 bases short and J 10 bases short, with 10 bases between. CDR3 size: 13 residues. DNA of the CDR3: TGTGCCAGCAGCCAAGACAGGGGAGACGAGCAGTTCTTC. Its protein product is CASSQDRGDEQFF.

The V call is TRBV9, the J call TRBJ1-1; 7 nucleotides match TRBD1. This CDR3 comprises 17 residues. J was trimmed by 7 bases and V by 3 bases; bases with no gene match: 18. Germline V CDR1 and CDR2: SGDLS, YYNGEE. The CDR3 nucleotides read TGTGCCAGCAGCGCCTTGGCGACCGGGACAGCAAATAATGAAGCTTTCTTT. It encodes CASSALATGTANNEAFF.

The V call is TRBV7-9, the J call TRBJ2-5; D perhaps matches TRBD2 (5 bases). The germline V gene encodes CDR1 SEHNR and CDR2 FQNEAQ (reference sequence). Trimming took off 3 bases at V and 5 bases at J, with 13 bases between the two ends. This CDR3 has 14 amino acids. DNA for the CDR3: TGTGCCAGCAGCTTTAGGTACCCGGGGGAGACCCAGTACTTC. This translates into CASSFRYPGETQYF.

The chain joins TRBV6-5 to TRBJ2-5; tentative D call: TRBD2 (6 bases). V was pared by 2 bases and J by 5 bases, with 18 bases between. CDR1 and CDR2 from the germline V gene are MNHEY and SVGAGI. The CDR3 has 16 amino acids. The CDR3: CASSYRGTSEVETQYF. The CDR3 DNA is TGTGCCAGCAGTTACCGCGGGACTTCGGAAGTGGAGACCCAGTACTTC.

This rearrangement joins TRBV2 to TRBJ2-4, with TRBD1 matching over 7 bases. The ends lost 1 base at V and 6 bases at J; junction bases unmatched: 6. The CDR3 extends over 15 amino acids. Germline lookup yields CDR1 SNHLY and CDR2 FYNNEI. The CDR3 protein is CASSEGDSYSNIQYF. In DNA, the CDR3 is TGTGCCAGCAGTGAAGGGGACAGCTATTCAAACATTCAGTACTTC.

The chain is built from TRBV5-1 and TRBJ1-3, with D possibly matching TRBD1 (5 bases). The length of the CDR3 is 15 residues. Germline values: CDR1 SGHRS, CDR2 YFSETQ. Trimming took 0 bases from V and 2 from J, leaving 9 bases between them. CDR3 nucleotides: TGCGCCAGCAGCTTGGATGTCAGGGCTGGAAACACCATATATTTT. Translation: CASSLDVRAGNTIYF.

The CDR3 protein is CASSYLRGQGGDGYTF. In nucleotides, the CDR3 is TGTGCCAGCAGTTACCTGCGAGGACAGGGGGGCGATGGCTACACCTTC. The V call is TRBV6-5, the J call TRBJ1-2; 10 positions agree with TRBD1. This CDR3 has 16 residues. Germline V gene data show CDR1 as MNHEY and CDR2 as SVGAGI. Trimming cost V 2 bases and J 6 bases; bases outside gene matches: 9.

V and J are TRBV6-6 and TRBJ1-2; D is ambiguous. The germline V and J ends were trimmed by 6 bases and 4 bases, with 18 bases remaining between them. Germline-derived CDR1 and CDR2 are MNHNY and SVGAGI (reference sequence). The CDR3 is 15 amino acids. The CDR3 nucleotides are TGTGCCAGCAGCCTTTTGGCGGTTGGATCCTATGGCTACACCTTC. Residues: CASSLLAVGSYGYTF.

J is TRBJ2-3 and V is TRBV7-2; the match to TRBD1 covers 9 bases. J gave up 9 bases and V 5 bases, and 15 bases lay outside the gene matches. The germline CDR1 and CDR2 sequences are SGHTA and FQGNSA. This CDR3 spans 16 amino acids. The CDR3 DNA follows: TGTGCCAGCAGCCAGGGGGCACAGGGGGCCCGCGGAACGCAGTATTTT. It encodes CASSQGAQGARGTQYF.

The V gene is TRBV6-5, the J gene TRBJ2-1; D might be TRBD2 (5 bases). Deletions cut 7 bases from V and 2 bases from J, with 9 bases between. CDR3 length equals 13 residues. The V gene's germline CDR1 is MNHEY and CDR2 SVGAGI. This CDR3 is CASTPSTYNEQFF. The CDR3, as DNA: TGTGCCAGCACCCCTAGCACCTACAATGAGCAGTTCTTC.

This sequence joins TRBV5-1 and TRBJ2-3; TRBD1 matches at 7 bases. The trim removed 2 bases at V and 1 base at J, leaving 1 base unmatched. Germline-derived CDR1 and CDR2 are SGHRS and YFSETQ. The CDR3 is 14 amino acids. The CDR3 coding sequence is TGCGCCAGCAGCTTTGGACAGGGCACAGATACGCAGTATTTT. Encoded protein: CASSFGQGTDTQYF.

Only one count was recorded for this clone. This rearrangement joins TRBV11-2 to TRBJ1-6; 8 bases align to TRBD1. The germline CDR1 and CDR2 sequences are SGHAT and FQNNGV. CDR3 length equals 16 residues. V gave up 5 bases and J gave up 3 bases; unmatched junction bases: 6. The CDR3 coding sequence is TGTGCCAGCAGCCCCCAACAGGGGGTCTATAATTCACCCCTCCACTTT. The encoded protein is CASSPQQGVYNSPLHF.

The chain has TRBV4-1 and TRBJ2-2; TRBD1 matches 9 bases. V lost 5 bases to trimming and J lost 4 bases; unmatched junction nucleotides: 5. The germline CDR1 and CDR2 sequences are MGHRA and YSYEKL. The CDR3 contains 15 residues. In nucleotides, the CDR3 is TGCGCCAGCAGCACGGGACAGGGAGTCACCGGGGAGCTGTTTTTT. Residues: CASSTGQGVTGELFF.

This clone occurred once. The V gene is TRBV7-9, the J gene TRBJ2-7; possible D gene TRBD2, 5 bases. The germline V gene has CDR1 SEHNR and CDR2 FQNEAQ (reference sequence). The CDR3 extends over 10 amino acids. The V end lost 5 bases, the J end lost 6 bases, and 5 bases lay between the germline ends. The CDR3 sequence is CASSGGEQYF. CDR3 sequence (DNA): TGTGCCAGCAGCGGAGGCGAGCAGTACTTC.

This rearrangement joins TRBV11-2 to TRBJ1-5; D unclear. The V end lost 2 bases, the J end lost 4 bases, and 6 bases lay between the germline ends. The V gene's germline CDR1 is SGHAT and CDR2 FQNNGV. CDR3 length equals 13 residues. The CDR3, as DNA: TGTGCCAGCAGCTTACACCGGAATCAGCCCCAGCATTTT. This translates into CASSLHRNQPQHF.

The chain links TRBV28 to TRBJ1-6, with 9 bases lining up with TRBD1. V trimming: 6 bases; J trimming: 10 bases; junction bases outside the gene matches: 16. The CDR3 totals 17 residues. Germline V gene lookup returns CDR1 MDHEN and CDR2 SYDVKM. The DNA of the CDR3 is TGTGCCAGCAGGCCGCCGGGACAGGGAGTCGGTCGGTCACCCCTCCACTTT. Encoded protein: CASRPPGQGVGRSPLHF.

V is TRBV7-2 and J is TRBJ2-1; 9 positions match TRBD2. The V and J ends lost 4 bases and 5 bases, in that order; junction bases with no gene match: 9. The CDR3 is 16 amino acids. Germline CDR1 and CDR2: SGHTA and FQGNSA. The CDR3 sequence: CASSSKAGGLHNEQFF. CDR3 DNA: TGTGCCAGCAGCTCAAAAGCGGGGGGTCTTCACAATGAGCAGTTCTTC. Drawing the rest from reference TRBV7-2 and TRBJ2-1, the complete variable domain is GAGVSQSPSNKVTEKGKDVELRCDPISGHTALYWYRQSLGQGLEFLIYFQGNSAPDKSGLPSDRFSAERTGGSVSTLTIQRTQQEDSAVYLCASSSKAGGLHNEQFFGPGTRLTVL.

V usage is TRBV19 and J usage is TRBJ2-1; 8 bases match TRBD1. CDR1 and CDR2 (germline): LNHDA, SQIVND (reference sequence). Trimming at V came to 3 bases and at J to 15 bases, leaving 4 bases not matched to a gene. This CDR3 is 11 amino acids long. In DNA, the CDR3 is TGTGCCAGTAGTATTGGACAGGGTTGGTTCTTC. Protein product: CASSIGQGWFF.

The chain joins TRBV7-9 to TRBJ1-1, with a possible D match to TRBD1 (5 bases). Looked up from germline, CDR1 is SEHNR and CDR2 is FQNEAQ (reference sequence). Trimming stripped 2 bases from V and 7 bases from J, with 17 bases between. The CDR3 totals 15 residues. The chain's CDR3 is CASSLILGGIFEAFF. In DNA form, the CDR3 reads TGTGCCAGCAGCTTAATCCTTGGGGGGATCTTTGAAGCTTTCTTT.